This T cell receptor beta chain was recovered during a study of blood T cell repertoires in COVID-19. Across the whole study: T cells, B-cell-depleted T cells, or PBMCs supplied cDNA or gDNA.

The V end lost 0 bases, the J end lost 2 bases, and 17 bases lay between the germline ends. In germline, CDR1 is SGHNT, CDR2 YYREEE (reference sequence). The CDR3 loop spans 17 amino acids. Clones were read by immunoSEQ multiplex PCR, and TCRdb kept only the in-frame ones, dropping some. In the table there are approximately 260,000 clones, around 80% of which are singletons. The receptor was derived from a woman in her thirties or forties with active or convalescent COVID-19. The source material was peripheral blood. The chain recombines TRBV5-4 with TRBJ2-5; maybe TRBD1 (6 bases). CDR3 DNA sequence: TGTGCCAGCAGCTTGGCGCCCGGCAGGGGCTTTCAAGAGACCCAGTACTTC. It is translated as CASSLAPGRGFQETQYF.